This entry features one T cell receptor (beta chain) sequence. Its antigen remains unidentified. The CDR3 regions of TCR beta were amplified from RNA transcripts. A set of HTBI primers served as the primers for a first-round RT-PCR of the TCR CDR3. In TCRdb, the multiplex PCR reads were re-called with MiXCR into one record per CDR3 protein. Of about 740,000 distinct CDR3 sequences in the sample, 12% to 15% were seen once. This entry belongs to a study of T cells in Graves' hyperthyroidism and ophthalmopathy. Study observations and caveats: Most thyroid-expanded clonotypes above 0.001 were also found in blood.

V lost 7 bases and J lost 2, with 18 bases in between. Germline CDR1 DFQATT, CDR2 SNEGSKA (reference sequence). The CDR3 covers 14 residues. Graves' hyperthyroidism is called stable when ophthalmopathy does not progress within 18 months. Uncontrolled infections, other autoimmune diseases, pregnancy or lactation led to exclusion of patients. Cells are PBMCs isolated from more than 8.5 ml of fresh blood. Sequenced input: blood. V gene TRBV20-1 combines with J gene TRBJ2-7; tentatively, D is TRBD1 (6 bases). This receptor was identified in a woman aged 18-29 years with Graves' hyperthyroidism. The CDR3, as DNA: TGCAGTGGGGATGGGACACTGTCGACCTACGAGCAGTACTTC. Encoded protein: CSGDGTLSTYEQYF.